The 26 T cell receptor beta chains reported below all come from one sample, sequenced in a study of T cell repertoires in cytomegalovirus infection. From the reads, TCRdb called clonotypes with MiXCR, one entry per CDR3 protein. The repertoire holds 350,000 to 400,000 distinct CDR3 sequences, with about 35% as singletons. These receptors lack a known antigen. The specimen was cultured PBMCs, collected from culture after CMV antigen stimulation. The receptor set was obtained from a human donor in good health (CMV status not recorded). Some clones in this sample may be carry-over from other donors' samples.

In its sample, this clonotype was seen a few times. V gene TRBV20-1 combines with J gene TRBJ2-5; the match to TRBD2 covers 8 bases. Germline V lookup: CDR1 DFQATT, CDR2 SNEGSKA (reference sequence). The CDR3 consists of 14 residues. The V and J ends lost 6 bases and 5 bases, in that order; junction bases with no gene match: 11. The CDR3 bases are TGCAGTGCCCCTAGAGCGGGAGTCGTGGAGACCCAGTACTTC. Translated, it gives CSAPRAGVVETQYF.

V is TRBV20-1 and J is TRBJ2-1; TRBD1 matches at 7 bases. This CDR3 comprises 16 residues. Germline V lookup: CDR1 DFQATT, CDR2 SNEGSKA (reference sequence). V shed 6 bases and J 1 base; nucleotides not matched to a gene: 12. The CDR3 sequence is CSARDERGRSYNEQFF. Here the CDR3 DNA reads TGCAGTGCCAGGGACGAGAGGGGGCGGTCCTACAATGAGCAGTTCTTC.

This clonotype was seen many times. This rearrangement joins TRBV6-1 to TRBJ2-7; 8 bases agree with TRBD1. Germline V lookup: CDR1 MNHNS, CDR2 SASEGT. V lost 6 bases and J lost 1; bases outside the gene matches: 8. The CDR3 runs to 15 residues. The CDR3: CASSVGTGWSYEQYF. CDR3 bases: TGTGCCAGCAGCGTCGGGACAGGTTGGTCCTACGAGCAGTACTTC.

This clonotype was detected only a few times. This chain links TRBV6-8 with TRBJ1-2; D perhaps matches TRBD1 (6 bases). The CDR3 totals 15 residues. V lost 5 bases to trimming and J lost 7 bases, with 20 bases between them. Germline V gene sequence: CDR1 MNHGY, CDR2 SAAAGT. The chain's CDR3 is CASSPSTGPLAGYTF. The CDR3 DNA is TGTGCCAGCAGTCCTTCGACAGGCCCCTTAGCTGGCTACACCTTC.

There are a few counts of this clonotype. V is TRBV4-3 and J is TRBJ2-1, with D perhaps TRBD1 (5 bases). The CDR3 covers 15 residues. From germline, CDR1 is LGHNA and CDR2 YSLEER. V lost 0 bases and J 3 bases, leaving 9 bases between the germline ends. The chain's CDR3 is CASSQDGTGYNEQFF. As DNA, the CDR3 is TGCGCCAGCAGCCAAGATGGTACAGGCTACAATGAGCAGTTCTTC.

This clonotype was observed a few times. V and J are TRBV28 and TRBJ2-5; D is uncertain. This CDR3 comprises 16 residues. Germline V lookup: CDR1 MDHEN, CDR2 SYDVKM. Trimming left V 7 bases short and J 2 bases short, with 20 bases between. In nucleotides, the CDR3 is TGTGCCAGCAACATGTTTGGGCAGCAACTTCAAGAGACCCAGTACTTC. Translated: CASNMFGQQLQETQYF.

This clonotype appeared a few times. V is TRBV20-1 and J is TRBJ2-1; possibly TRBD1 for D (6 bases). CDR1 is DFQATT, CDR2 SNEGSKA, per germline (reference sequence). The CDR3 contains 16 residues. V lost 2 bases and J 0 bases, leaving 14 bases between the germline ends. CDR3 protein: CSARRGSSSSYNEQFF. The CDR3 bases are TGCAGTGCTAGAAGGGGGTCATCGAGCTCCTACAATGAGCAGTTCTTC.

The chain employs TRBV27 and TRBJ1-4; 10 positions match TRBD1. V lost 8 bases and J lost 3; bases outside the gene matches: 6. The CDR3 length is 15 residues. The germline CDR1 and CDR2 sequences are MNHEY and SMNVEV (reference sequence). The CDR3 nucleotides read TGTGCCAGCGGGGACAGGGGTGCGGCTAATGAAAAACTGTTTTTT. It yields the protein CASGDRGAANEKLFF. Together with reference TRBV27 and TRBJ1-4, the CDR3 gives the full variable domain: EAQVTQNPRYLITVTGKKLTVTCSQNMNHEYMSWYRQDPGLGLRQIYYSMNVEVTDKGDVPEGYKVSRKEKRNFPLILESPSPNQTSLYFCASGDRGAANEKLFFGSGTQLSVL.

The CDR3 region is CASSPLQGVAEKNTGELFF. CDR3 DNA: TGTGCCAGTAGTCCCTTACAGGGAGTAGCGGAGAAGAACACCGGGGAGCTGTTTTTT. V and J are TRBV19 and TRBJ2-2; perhaps D is TRBD1 or TRBD2 (6 bases each). The CDR3 consists of 19 residues. Trimming stripped 5 bases from V and 1 base from J, with 23 bases between. The germline V gene has CDR1 LNHDA and CDR2 SQIVND (reference sequence).

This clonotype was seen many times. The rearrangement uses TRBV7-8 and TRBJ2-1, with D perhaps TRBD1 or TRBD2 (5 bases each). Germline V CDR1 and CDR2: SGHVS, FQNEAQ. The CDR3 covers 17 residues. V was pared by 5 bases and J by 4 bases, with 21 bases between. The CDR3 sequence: CASSPWSVRDEYNEQFF. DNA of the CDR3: TGTGCCAGCAGCCCCTGGTCAGTACGGGACGAGTACAATGAGCAGTTCTTC.

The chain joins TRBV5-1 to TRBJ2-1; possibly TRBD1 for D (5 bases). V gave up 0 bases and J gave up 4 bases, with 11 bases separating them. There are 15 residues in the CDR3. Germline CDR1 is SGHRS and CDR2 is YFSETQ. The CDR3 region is CASSLGQNLYNEQFF. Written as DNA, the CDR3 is TGCGCCAGCAGCTTGGGACAGAATTTATACAATGAGCAGTTCTTC.

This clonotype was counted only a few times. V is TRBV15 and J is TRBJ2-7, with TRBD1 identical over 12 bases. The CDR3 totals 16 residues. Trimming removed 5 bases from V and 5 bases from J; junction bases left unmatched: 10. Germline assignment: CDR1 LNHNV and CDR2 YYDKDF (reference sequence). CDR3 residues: CATSGSGDRGRNEQYF. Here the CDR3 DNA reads TGTGCCACCAGCGGATCAGGGGACAGGGGGCGTAACGAGCAGTACTTC.

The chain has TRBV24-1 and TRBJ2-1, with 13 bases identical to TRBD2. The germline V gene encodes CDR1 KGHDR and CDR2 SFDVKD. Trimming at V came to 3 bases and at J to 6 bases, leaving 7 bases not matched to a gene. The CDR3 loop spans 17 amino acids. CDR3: CATSDAWTSGSPNEQFF. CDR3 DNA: TGTGCCACCAGTGATGCCTGGACTAGCGGGAGCCCCAATGAGCAGTTCTTC.

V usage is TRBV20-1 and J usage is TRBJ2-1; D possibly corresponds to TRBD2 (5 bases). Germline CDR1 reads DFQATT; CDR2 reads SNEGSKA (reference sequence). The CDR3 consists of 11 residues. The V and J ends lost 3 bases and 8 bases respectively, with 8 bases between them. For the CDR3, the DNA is TGCAGTGCTAGCACGGGGTATGAGCAGTTCTTC. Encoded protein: CSASTGYEQFF.

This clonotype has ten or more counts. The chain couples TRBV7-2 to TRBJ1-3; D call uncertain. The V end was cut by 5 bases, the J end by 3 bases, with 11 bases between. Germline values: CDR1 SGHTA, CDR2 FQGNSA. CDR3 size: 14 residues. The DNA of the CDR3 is TGTGCCAGCAGCCGAGGACCCCTTGGAAACACCATATATTTT. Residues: CASSRGPLGNTIYF.

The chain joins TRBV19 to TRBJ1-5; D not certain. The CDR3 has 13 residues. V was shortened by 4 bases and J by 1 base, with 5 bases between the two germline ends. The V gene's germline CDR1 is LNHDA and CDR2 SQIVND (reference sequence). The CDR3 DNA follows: TGTGCCAGTAGTAGTCAGAGCAATCAGCCCCAGCATTTT. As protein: CASSSQSNQPQHF.

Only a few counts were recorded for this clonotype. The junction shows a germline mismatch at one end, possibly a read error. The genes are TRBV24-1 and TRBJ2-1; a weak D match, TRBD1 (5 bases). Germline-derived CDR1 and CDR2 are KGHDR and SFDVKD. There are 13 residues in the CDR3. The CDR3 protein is CATSDFSGKVQLF. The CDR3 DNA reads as TGTGCCACCAGTGATTTTTCAGGGAAAGTACAGCTCTTC.

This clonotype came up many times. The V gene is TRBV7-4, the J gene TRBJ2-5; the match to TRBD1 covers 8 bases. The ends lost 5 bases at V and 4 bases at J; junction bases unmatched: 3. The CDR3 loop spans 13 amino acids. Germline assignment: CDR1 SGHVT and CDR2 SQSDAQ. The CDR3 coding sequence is TGTGCCAGCAGCCCGACAGGGGTAGAGACCCAGTACTTC. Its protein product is CASSPTGVETQYF.

This CDR3 is CSVAPSGKSYNEQFF. The CDR3 DNA reads TGCAGCGTTGCCCCTAGCGGGAAATCCTACAATGAGCAGTTCTTC. This chain uses TRBV29-1 with TRBJ2-1, with 9 bases that match TRBD2. Germline loops: CDR1 SQVTM, CDR2 ANQGSEA. The CDR3 totals 15 residues. V lost 4 bases to trimming and J lost 1 base; unmatched junction nucleotides: 5.

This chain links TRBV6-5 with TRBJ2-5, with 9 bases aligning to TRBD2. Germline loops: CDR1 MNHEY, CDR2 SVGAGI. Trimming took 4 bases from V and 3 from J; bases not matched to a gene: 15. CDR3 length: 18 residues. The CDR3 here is CASSFWREGSDWEETQYF. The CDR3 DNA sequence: TGTGCCAGCAGTTTCTGGCGGGAGGGGTCAGATTGGGAAGAGACCCAGTACTTC.

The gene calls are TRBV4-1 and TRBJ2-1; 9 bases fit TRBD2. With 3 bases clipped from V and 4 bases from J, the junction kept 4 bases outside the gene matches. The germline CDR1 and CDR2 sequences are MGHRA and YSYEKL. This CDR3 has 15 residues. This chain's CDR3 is CASSHGSGSYNEQFF. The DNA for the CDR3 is TGCGCCAGCAGCCATGGTAGCGGGAGTTACAATGAGCAGTTCTTC.

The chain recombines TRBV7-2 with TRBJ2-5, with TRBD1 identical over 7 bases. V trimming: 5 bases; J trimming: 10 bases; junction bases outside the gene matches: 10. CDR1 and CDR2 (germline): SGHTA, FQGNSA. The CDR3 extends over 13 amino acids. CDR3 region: CASSPLRGDSQYF. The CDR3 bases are TGTGCCAGCAGCCCCCTGCGTGGGGACAGCCAGTACTTC.

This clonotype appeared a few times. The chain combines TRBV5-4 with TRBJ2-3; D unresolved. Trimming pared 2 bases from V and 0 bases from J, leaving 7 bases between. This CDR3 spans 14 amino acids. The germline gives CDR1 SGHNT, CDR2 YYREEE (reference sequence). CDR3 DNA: TGTGCCAGCAGCTTAGATCCCAGCACAGATACGCAGTATTTT. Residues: CASSLDPSTDTQYF.

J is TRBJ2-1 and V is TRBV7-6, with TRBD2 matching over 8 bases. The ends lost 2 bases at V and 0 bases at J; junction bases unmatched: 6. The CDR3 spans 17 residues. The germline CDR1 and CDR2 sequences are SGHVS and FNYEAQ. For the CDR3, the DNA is TGTGCCAGCAGCTTACGGAGCGGGAGAACCTCCTACAATGAGCAGTTCTTC. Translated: CASSLRSGRTSYNEQFF.

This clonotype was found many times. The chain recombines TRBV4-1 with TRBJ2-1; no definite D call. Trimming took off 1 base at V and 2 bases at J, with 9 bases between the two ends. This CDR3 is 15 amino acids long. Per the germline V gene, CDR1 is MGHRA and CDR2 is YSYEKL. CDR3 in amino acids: CASSQGPLTYNEQFF. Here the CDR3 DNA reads TGCGCCAGCAGCCAAGGGCCCCTAACCTACAATGAGCAGTTCTTC.

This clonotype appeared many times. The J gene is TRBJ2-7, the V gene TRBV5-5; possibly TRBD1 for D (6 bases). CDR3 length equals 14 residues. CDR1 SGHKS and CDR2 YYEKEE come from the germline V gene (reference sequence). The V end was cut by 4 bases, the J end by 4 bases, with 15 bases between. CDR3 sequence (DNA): TGTGCCAGCAGCATACAGGGTGTTCGGTACGAGCAGTACTTC. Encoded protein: CASSIQGVRYEQYF. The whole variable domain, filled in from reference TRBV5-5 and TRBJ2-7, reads DAGVTQSPTHLIKTRGQQVTLRCSPISGHKSVSWYQQVLGQGPQFIFQYYEKEERGRGNFPDRFSARQFPNYSSELNVNALLLGDSALYLCASSIQGVRYEQYFGPGTRLTVT.